This record concerns one TCR beta chain sequence. Its antigen remains unidentified. Germline V CDR1 and CDR2: MNHEY, SVGAGI. The CDR3 covers 11 residues. V gave up 4 bases and J gave up 7 bases, with 7 bases separating them. The data originate from a study of OX40 agonist ivuxolimab in advanced cancers. About the study: The study gave patients intravenous ivuxolimab at 0.01 to 10 mg/kg every 2 weeks. Partial responses were seen in three patients, one with hepatocellular carcinoma and two with cutaneous melanoma. Under the entry rules, prior anti-PD-1, anti-PD-L1 or anti-CTLA-4 therapy was allowed, and approximately 36% had some. General study points: There was clonal expansion of CD4+ and CD8+ blood T cells by week 6 at 0.1 to 3.0 mg/kg.

TCRdb's copy holds only in-frame clones and misses some; the assay was immunoSEQ multiplex PCR. The table shows about 30,000 clones, with more than 75% occurring only once. The clonotype comes from an adult with an advanced solid tumor such as melanoma, head and neck, liver or kidney cancer. The sample consisted of CD4+ or CD8+ T cells sorted from blood, taken in a trial of the OX40 agonist ivuxolimab. V gene TRBV6-5 combines with J gene TRBJ1-2; D gene uncertain. DNA of the CDR3: TGTGCCAGCAGTTCGGACGGTGGCTACACCTTC. It translates to CASSSDGGYTF.